The TCR beta chain under discussion was sequenced for a study of T cells expressing NK-cell markers. The germline V gene encodes CDR1 SGHAT and CDR2 FQDESV (reference sequence). This CDR3 is built from 15 residues. For this clonotype: Its antigen is unidentified.

What made the TCR beta cDNA was 5'RACE template switching with UMIs. After re-calling the 5' RACE reads, TCRdb lists one entry per CDR3 protein, DNA absent. With some 110,000 distinct CDR3 sequences in the sample, the ten largest clones hold roughly 18%. Overall study results and limits: There were several donors in whom these clonotypes also led the CD3+CD56-NKG2C+ fraction.

Sequencing used blood T cells: a sorted CD56 or NKG2C T cell subset, CD4+ or CD8+ T cells, or bulk PBMC T cells (not recorded which). The TCR originated in a woman between 18 and 70 years old in good health. The chain carries TRBV11-1 and TRBJ2-3; checking the TCRdb D call of TRBD1 is not possible without DNA. The CDR3 loop reads CASRRTGGSTDTQYF.